The 19 T cell receptor beta chains reported below all come from one sample, sequenced in a study of T cells after yellow fever vaccination. TCRdb called the 5' RACE reads again in MiXCR, with one record for every CDR3 protein. The sample holds about 300,000 distinct CDR3 sequences, 7.5% to 9% seen once. The sequences come from CD4+ T cells sorted from PBMCs, collected 5 days after the yellow fever booster vaccination. The receptors were gathered from a man aged 18 to 30 who received the YFV17D yellow fever vaccine.

The sample holds many counts of this clonotype. V gene TRBV23-1 combines with J gene TRBJ1-1; D remains unclear. TRBV23-1 is reported as an ORF; its role is uncertain. The germline V and J ends were trimmed by 6 bases and 1 base, with 9 bases remaining between them. The CDR3 is 13 residues long. CDR3 bases: TGCGCCAGCAGGGACCAGCGGAACACTGAAGCTTTCTTT. Translating gives CASRDQRNTEAFF.

This clonotype was observed at least ten times. The J gene is TRBJ1-1, the V gene TRBV7-3; D is uncertain. The V gene's germline CDR1 is SGHTA and CDR2 FQGTGA. CDR3 length equals 13 residues. With 5 bases removed from V and 3 bases from J, the gap between germline ends came to 10 bases. Here the CDR3 DNA reads TGTGCCAGCAGCCATATGAGGGACACTGAAGCTTTCTTT. Amino acid sequence: CASSHMRDTEAFF.

The chain carries TRBV3-1 and TRBJ2-1; TRBD2 matches at 14 bases. Germline values: CDR1 LGHDT, CDR2 YNNKEL (reference sequence). J lost 6 bases, V lost 2 bases, and 3 bases had no gene match. CDR3 length equals 16 residues. The CDR3 here is CASSQPGLAGANEQFF. CDR3 sequence (DNA): TGTGCCAGCAGCCAACCGGGACTAGCGGGGGCCAATGAGCAGTTCTTC.

V is TRBV24-1 and J is TRBJ2-2; D might be TRBD2 (5 bases). This CDR3 spans 15 amino acids. The V end was cut by 6 bases, the J end by 7 bases, with 17 bases between. Germline V gene sequence: CDR1 KGHDR, CDR2 SFDVKD. The CDR3 DNA reads as TGTGCCACCAGTCCCGGGGAGCGCGGTATCGGGGAGCTGTTTTTT. This encodes CATSPGERGIGELFF.

The sample holds a few counts of this clonotype. J is TRBJ1-5 and V is TRBV25-1, with 7 bases that match TRBD1. With V trimmed by 7 bases and J by 4 bases, 1 base remained unmatched. This CDR3 is 12 amino acids long. Germline CDR1 MGHDK, CDR2 SYGVNS. CDR3 sequence: CASKQGNQPQHF. Written as DNA, the CDR3 is TGTGCCAGCAAACAGGGGAATCAGCCCCAGCATTTT. Supplemented by reference TRBV25-1 and TRBJ1-5, the full variable domain reads EADIYQTPRYLVIGTGKKITLECSQTMGHDKMYWYQQDPGMELHLIHYSYGVNSTEKGDLSSESTVSRIRTEHFPLTLESARPSHTSQYLCASKQGNQPQHFGDGTRLSIL.

This clonotype has a handful of counts. The chain has TRBV4-3 and TRBJ1-5, with TRBD1 matching 10 bases. The CDR3 has 15 amino acids. Germline V gene lookup returns CDR1 LGHNA and CDR2 YSLEER. Trimming cost V 4 bases and J 3 bases; bases outside gene matches: 3. The CDR3 loop reads CASSRGTGANQPQHF. The CDR3 DNA is TGCGCCAGCAGCCGAGGGACAGGGGCCAATCAGCCCCAGCATTTT.

The CDR3, as DNA: TGTGCCAGCAGTGAAATAGAGGTTGGTCAGCCCCAGCATTTT. Residues: CASSEIEVGQPQHF. This chain uses TRBV2 with TRBJ1-5; D call uncertain. The CDR3 has 14 amino acids. V was pared by 2 bases and J by 6 bases, with 11 bases between. Germline values: CDR1 SNHLY, CDR2 FYNNEI.

This chain links TRBV5-1 with TRBJ2-5; a weak D match, TRBD2 (5 bases). The CDR3 length is 15 residues. Germline CDR1 SGHRS, CDR2 YFSETQ. V gave up 1 base and J gave up 5 bases, with 15 bases separating them. This CDR3 is CASSLRGPLGETQYF. The CDR3 bases are TGCGCCAGCAGCTTGAGAGGGCCCCTTGGGGAGACCCAGTACTTC.

The chain has TRBV6-2 or TRBV6-3 and TRBJ2-3; a possible D gene is TRBD2 (7 bases). This CDR3 region has 16 residues. V gave up 0 bases and J gave up 5 bases, with 15 bases separating them. The germline V gene has CDR1 MNHEY and CDR2 SVGEGT. The CDR3 DNA sequence: TGTGCCAGCAGTTACTCTGCGGGGGCCCGGGTAGATACGCAGTATTTT. This translates into CASSYSAGARVDTQYF.

The V call is TRBV7-2, the J call TRBJ2-3, with 11 bases aligning to TRBD2. This CDR3 is 17 amino acids long. Trimming removed 5 bases from V and 5 bases from J; junction bases left unmatched: 12. Germline-derived CDR1 and CDR2 are SGHTA and FQGNSA. CDR3 bases: TGTGCCAGCAGCATAATTTTAGCGGGGGGGCGAGGAGATACGCAGTATTTT. It is translated as CASSIILAGGRGDTQYF. Using reference TRBV7-2 and TRBJ2-3 for the parts outside the CDR3, the full variable domain is GAGVSQSPSNKVTEKGKDVELRCDPISGHTALYWYRQSLGQGLEFLIYFQGNSAPDKSGLPSDRFSAERTGGSVSTLTIQRTQQEDSAVYLCASSIILAGGRGDTQYFGPGTRLTVL.

The chain joins TRBV7-9 to TRBJ2-1, with 8 bases identical to TRBD1. CDR1 is SEHNR and CDR2 is FQNEAQ in the germline V gene (reference sequence). V gave up 5 bases and J gave up 0 bases; unmatched junction bases: 3. CDR3 length: 15 residues. CDR3 nucleotide sequence: TGTGCCAGCAGCCGGACAGGGAGCTCCTACAATGAGCAGTTCTTC. Translation: CASSRTGSSYNEQFF. Looking up the rest from reference TRBV7-9 and TRBJ2-1 gives the full variable domain: DTGVSQNPRHKITKRGQNVTFRCDPISEHNRLYWYRQTLGQGPEFLTYFQNEAQLEKSRLLSDRFSAERPKGSFSTLEIQRTEQGDSAMYLCASSRTGSSYNEQFFGPGTRLTVL.

With regard to this clonotype: Germline is not matched at one junction end, which may reflect a read error. The chain links TRBV14 to TRBJ2-6, with D unresolved. The CDR3 has 15 residues. The germline V gene encodes CDR1 SGHDN and CDR2 FVKESK. The CDR3 nucleotides are TGCGGTAGACTTCAGGAAAACTCTGGGGCCAACGTCCTGACTTTC. Translating it yields CGRLQENSGANVLTF.

This clonotype showed up just a few times. The chain combines TRBV6-5 with TRBJ1-4; D is uncertain. Between the trimmed V and J ends, which lost 5 bases and 1 base, there was a span of 8 bases. The germline gives CDR1 MNHEY, CDR2 SVGAGI. This CDR3 has 14 amino acids. CDR3: CASSLERTNEKLFF. CDR3 nucleotides: TGTGCCAGCAGTCTAGAGAGAACTAATGAAAAACTGTTTTTT.

V usage is TRBV27 and J usage is TRBJ2-7; 8 nucleotides align to TRBD1. V shed 2 bases and J 5 bases; nucleotides not matched to a gene: 8. The CDR3 runs 15 residues. Germline V CDR1 and CDR2: MNHEY, SMNVEV (reference sequence). CDR3 region: CASSLKGQDRDEQYV. In DNA form, the CDR3 reads TGTGCCAGCAGTTTAAAGGGACAGGACCGAGACGAGCAGTACGTC.

This clonotype was counted at least ten times. This sequence joins TRBV5-1 and TRBJ1-2; D call uncertain. This CDR3 has 13 amino acids. Looked up from germline, CDR1 is SGHRS and CDR2 is YFSETQ. V was clipped by 0 bases and J by 5 bases, with 8 bases between them. In nucleotides, the CDR3 is TGCGCCAGCAGCTTGGACGGAGGGTATGGCTACACCTTC. This encodes CASSLDGGYGYTF.

This clonotype was observed many times. This chain links TRBV7-2 with TRBJ2-5, with no clear D. CDR1 and CDR2 from the germline V gene are SGHTA and FQGNSA. Trimming pared 0 bases from V and 5 bases from J, leaving 4 bases between. This CDR3 region has 12 residues. The CDR3 region has the DNA TGTGCCAGCAGCTTAGCGCTGGAGACCCAGTACTTC. It codes for CASSLALETQYF.

This clonotype was seen more than once but under ten times. This chain joins TRBV25-1 and TRBJ1-2, with 8 bases fitting TRBD1. The V segment lost 2 bases and the J segment 5 bases; nucleotides outside the gene matches: 7. CDR3 length: 15 residues. Germline values: CDR1 MGHDK, CDR2 SYGVNS. CDR3: CASSEDRGPRYGYTF. CDR3 in DNA: TGTGCCAGCAGTGAAGACAGGGGTCCACGTTATGGCTACACCTTC.

This clonotype showed up just a few times. The rearrangement joins TRBV5-4 to TRBJ2-5; 12 positions agree with TRBD2. The CDR3 spans 18 residues. J lost 2 bases, V lost 3 bases, and 11 bases had no gene match. CDR1 is SGHNT and CDR2 is YYREEE in the germline V gene (reference sequence). CDR3 nucleotide sequence: TGTGCCAGCAGCTCCATGACTAGCGGGGGTATGGCGCAAGAGACCCAGTACTTC. Translating it yields CASSSMTSGGMAQETQYF.

The rearrangement joins TRBV28 to TRBJ2-6; D is undetermined. CDR1 is MDHEN and CDR2 is SYDVKM in the germline V gene. The CDR3 spans 14 residues. V was pared by 4 bases and J by 1 base, with 5 bases between. In DNA form, the CDR3 reads TGTGCCAGCAGTTCCATATCTGGGGCCAACGTCCTGACTTTC. It codes for CASSSISGANVLTF.